Here is one T cell receptor beta chain with its context. Antigen specificity is unknown. This sample was taken from a study of a mutant IDH1 vaccine in newly diagnosed glioma. At the level of the study: Onset of vaccination occurred 4-6 weeks following radiotherapy alone, or with temozolomide cycles.

The time point was: week 47, end of study. In every dose of vaccine, 300 ug of mutant IDH1 20-mer peptide was given alongside topical imiquimod. Astrocytomas found in donors were new, WHO grade 3 or 4, IDH1-mutant and ATRX-lost. Regarding the study as a whole: Altogether, 80% to 95% of patients exhibited vaccine-induced immune responses.

Trimming took off 1 base at V and 0 bases at J, with 2 bases between the two ends. Looked up from germline, CDR1 is SGHDT and CDR2 is YYEEEE. This CDR3 has 13 residues. This table comes from immunoSEQ multiplex PCR, and its TCRdb copy is limited to in-frame clones, with some not included. The sample has 56,000 or so clones; roughly 75% are singletons. This rearrangement joins TRBV5-6 to TRBJ1-3; D unresolved. Specimen: PBMCs, collected from a glioma patient whose treatment included an IDH1 peptide vaccine. The sequence derives from a man aged 45-65 years with glioma. CDR3 DNA: TGTGCCAGCAGCTTGCACTCTGGAAACACCATATATTTT. It encodes CASSLHSGNTIYF.